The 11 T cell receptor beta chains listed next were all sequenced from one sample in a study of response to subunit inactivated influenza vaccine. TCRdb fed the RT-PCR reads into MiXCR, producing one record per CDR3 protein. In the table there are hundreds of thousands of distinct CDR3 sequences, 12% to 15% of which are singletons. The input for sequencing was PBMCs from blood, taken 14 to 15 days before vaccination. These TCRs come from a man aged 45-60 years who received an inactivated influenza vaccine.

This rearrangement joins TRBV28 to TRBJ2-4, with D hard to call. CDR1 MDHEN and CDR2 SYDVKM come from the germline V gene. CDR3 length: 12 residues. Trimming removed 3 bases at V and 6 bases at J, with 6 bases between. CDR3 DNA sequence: TGTGCCAGCAGTTTGGGTCGAAACATTCAGTACTTC. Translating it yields CASSLGRNIQYF.

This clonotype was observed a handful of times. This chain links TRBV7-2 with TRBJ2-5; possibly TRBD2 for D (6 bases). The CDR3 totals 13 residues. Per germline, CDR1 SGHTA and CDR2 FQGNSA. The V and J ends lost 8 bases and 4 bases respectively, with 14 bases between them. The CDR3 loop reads CASSGGVGETQYF. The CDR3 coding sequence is TGTGCCAGCTCAGGAGGGGTAGGAGAGACCCAGTACTTC.

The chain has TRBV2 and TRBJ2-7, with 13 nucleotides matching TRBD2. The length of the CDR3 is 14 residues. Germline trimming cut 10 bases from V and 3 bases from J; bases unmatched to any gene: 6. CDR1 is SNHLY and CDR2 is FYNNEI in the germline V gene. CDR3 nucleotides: TGTGCCACAACAGGACTAGCGGGGGACTACGAGCAGTACTTC. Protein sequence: CATTGLAGDYEQYF. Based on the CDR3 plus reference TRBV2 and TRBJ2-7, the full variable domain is EPEVTQTPSHQVTQMGQEVILRCVPISNHLYFYWYRQILGQKVEFLVSFYNNEISEKSEIFDDQFSVERPDGSNFTLKIRSTKLEDSAMYFCATTGLAGDYEQYFGPGTRLTVT.

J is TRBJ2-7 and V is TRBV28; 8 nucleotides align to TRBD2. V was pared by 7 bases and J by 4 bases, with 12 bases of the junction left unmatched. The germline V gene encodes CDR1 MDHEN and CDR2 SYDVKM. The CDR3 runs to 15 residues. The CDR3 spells CASIAPGLGPYEQYF. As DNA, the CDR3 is TGTGCCAGCATCGCGCCGGGACTAGGCCCTTACGAGCAGTACTTC.

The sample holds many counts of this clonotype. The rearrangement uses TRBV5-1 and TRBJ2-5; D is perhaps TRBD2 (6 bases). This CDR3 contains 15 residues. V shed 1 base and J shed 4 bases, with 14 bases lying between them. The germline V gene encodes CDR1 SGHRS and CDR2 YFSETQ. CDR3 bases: TGCGCCAGCAGCTTGTGGGGAGGCTCTGGAGAGACCCAGTACTTC. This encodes CASSLWGGSGETQYF.

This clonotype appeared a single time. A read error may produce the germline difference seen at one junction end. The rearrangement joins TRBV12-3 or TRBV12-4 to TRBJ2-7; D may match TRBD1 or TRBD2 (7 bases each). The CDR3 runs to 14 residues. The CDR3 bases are TGTGCCGGCAGCAGGGGGGGCAGCTCCTACGAGCAGTACTTC. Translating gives CAGSRGGSSYEQYF.

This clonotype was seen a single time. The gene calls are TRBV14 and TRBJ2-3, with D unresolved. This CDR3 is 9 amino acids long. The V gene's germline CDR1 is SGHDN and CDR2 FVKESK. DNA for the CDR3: TGTGACCCGGCAGATACGCAGTATTTT. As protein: CDPADTQYF. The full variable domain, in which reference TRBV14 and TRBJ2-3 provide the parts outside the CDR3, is EAGVTQFPSHSVIEKGQTVTLRCDPISGHDNLYWYRRVMGKEIKFLLHFVKESKQDESGMPNNRFLAERTGGTYSTLKVQPAELEDSGVYFCDPADTQYFGPGTRLTVL.

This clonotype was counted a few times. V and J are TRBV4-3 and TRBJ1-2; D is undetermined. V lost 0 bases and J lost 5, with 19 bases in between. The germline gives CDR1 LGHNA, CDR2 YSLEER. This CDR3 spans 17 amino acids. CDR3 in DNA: TGCGCCAGCAGCCAAGATCAGGCGACCTTGTCGTTTTATGGCTACACCTTC. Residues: CASSQDQATLSFYGYTF.

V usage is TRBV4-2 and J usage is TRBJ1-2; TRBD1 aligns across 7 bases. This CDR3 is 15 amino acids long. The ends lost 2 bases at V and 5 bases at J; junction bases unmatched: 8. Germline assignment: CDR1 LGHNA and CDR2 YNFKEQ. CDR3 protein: CASSQSTGVGYGYTF. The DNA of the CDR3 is TGTGCCAGCAGCCAAAGCACAGGGGTAGGGTATGGCTACACCTTC.

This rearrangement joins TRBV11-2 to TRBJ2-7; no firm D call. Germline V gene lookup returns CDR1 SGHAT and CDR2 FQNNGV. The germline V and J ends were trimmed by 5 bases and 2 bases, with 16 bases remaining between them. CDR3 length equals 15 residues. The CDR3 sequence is CASSARRHSAYEQYF. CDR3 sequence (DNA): TGTGCCAGCAGCGCCCGGAGACACAGCGCCTACGAGCAGTACTTC.

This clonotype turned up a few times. The CDR3 region is CATSDLGGNSYNEQFF. The CDR3 region has the DNA TGTGCCACCAGTGATTTAGGGGGGAACAGCTACAATGAGCAGTTCTTC. The rearrangement joins TRBV24-1 to TRBJ2-1; D may correspond to TRBD1 or TRBD2 (6 bases each). The V end lost 1 base, the J end lost 3 bases, and 12 bases lay between the germline ends. CDR1 is KGHDR, CDR2 SFDVKD, per germline. This CDR3 is 16 amino acids long.